This TCR beta chain derives from a study of vaccination effects on CD4 cells after COVID-19. Produced via immunoSEQ multiplex PCR; TCRdb's table is partial and in-frame only. The sample includes 66,000 or so clones, over 75% seen only once; the top ten take about 2.5%. Concerning this clone itself: What it binds is unknown.

Cultured cells yielded isolated CD4+ T cells after 10 days. Participants each got two BNT162b2 or mRNA-1273 vaccine doses. CDR1 is SGHRS and CDR2 is YFSETQ in the germline V gene. V dropped 4 bases and J dropped 0 bases, with 14 bases sitting between them. CDR3 size: 16 residues. The sequences come from CD4+ T cells from PBMCs cultured without peptide, collected after COVID-19 vaccination. The chain links TRBV5-1 to TRBJ2-1; D unclear. The receptor comes from a human donor who received a COVID-19 vaccine. CDR3 coding DNA: TGCGCCAGCAGCCCTGACCCGACCCCCTCCTACAATGAGCAGTTCTTC. Residues: CASSPDPTPSYNEQFF.